This T cell receptor beta chain stems from a study of control samples from healthy donors and cancer patients. This table comes from immunoSEQ multiplex PCR, and its TCRdb copy is limited to in-frame clones, with some not included. The table lists approximately 130,000 clones, about nine tenths of them singletons. The CDR3 covers 14 residues. Between the trimmed V and J ends, which lost 4 bases and 2 bases, there was a span of 9 bases. This TCR was sampled from a man aged 35 to 55 in good health. The sequencing sample was made of blood. The J gene is TRBJ1-5, the V gene TRBV23-1; tentatively, D is TRBD1 (5 bases). TRBV23-1 is filed as an ORF, its function uncertain. The CDR3 sequence: CASSPLGGNQPQHF. The CDR3 DNA reads as TGCGCCAGCAGTCCCCTGGGGGGCAATCAGCCCCAGCATTTT.